This T cell receptor (beta chain) was identified during a study of T cell repertoires in cytomegalovirus infection. On the study more broadly: Recently identified HLA-C-restricted CMV epitopes were used, and well-studied HLA-B-restricted CMV epitopes were used as well. Signatures in public TCR beta sequences pointed to both CMV infection and matching HLA type. Study-level results: Individuals carrying CMV plus the relevant HLA were identified by cumulative frequency of public TCR beta families. Dominant in the ex vivo response were TCR beta clonotypes restricted by HLA-C and specific for CMV.

A note on this clonotype: No antigen is known for it.

Each CDR3 protein gets one entry after TCRdb re-called the reads with MiXCR. The sample holds 200,000 or so distinct CDR3 sequences, approximately 38% seen once. With 7 bases clipped from V and 2 bases from J, the junction kept 4 bases outside the gene matches. This CDR3 is built from 14 residues. Germline V gives CDR1 MNHEY, CDR2 SMNVEV (reference sequence). V and J are TRBV27 and TRBJ2-7; 11 nucleotides agree with TRBD1. The sequenced sample was CD8+ T cells from cultured PBMCs, obtained from culture after CMV antigen stimulation. The TCR sequence derives from a human donor in good health (CMV status not recorded). Some clones in this sample may be carry-over from other donors' samples. CDR3 DNA: TGTGCCAGCAAACGGACAGGGGGCCCCTACGAGCAGTACTTC. Translating it yields CASKRTGGPYEQYF.